One sample yielded the 26 T cell receptor beta chains listed below, sequenced in a study of T-cell memory formation after mild COVID-19. TCRdb re-called the 5' RACE reads through MiXCR, storing one row per CDR3 protein. This sample carries under 650,000 distinct CDR3 sequences, approximately 19% of them seen once, and the ten largest clones take 12%. The sequenced material came from PBMCs or a T cell subset sorted from them (not recorded which). The receptor source for this set is an adult woman who had mild COVID-19 (a few samples of this study predate the infection). Cell type and time point are not known.

The sample holds many counts of this clonotype. The CDR3 spells CASSPTSGSSTGELFF. For the CDR3, the DNA is TGTGCCAGCAGCCCGACTAGCGGGAGTTCCACCGGGGAGCTGTTTTTT. V is TRBV12-3 or TRBV12-4 and J is TRBJ2-2; TRBD2 matches at 12 bases. Trimming took 6 bases from V and 4 from J; bases not matched to a gene: 6. CDR3 size: 16 residues.

The rearrangement joins TRBV27 to TRBJ1-4, with D unresolved. Per the germline V gene, CDR1 is MNHEY and CDR2 is SMNVEV (reference sequence). CDR3 length equals 14 residues. V lost 0 bases, J lost 8 bases, and 10 bases lay in between. The DNA for the CDR3 is TGTGCCAGCAGTTTATCTTACCTCCGGGAAAAACTGTTTTTT. Amino acids: CASSLSYLREKLFF.

The V call is TRBV6-2 or TRBV6-3, the J call TRBJ2-7, with 7 positions matching TRBD1. This CDR3 region has 16 residues. The germline V gene encodes CDR1 MNHEY and CDR2 SVGEGT. V lost 4 bases to trimming and J lost 3 bases; unmatched junction nucleotides: 12. The CDR3 DNA sequence: TGTGCCAGCAGTTCTTTCGGACAGGCAGGAGACTACGAGCAGTACTTC. It encodes CASSSFGQAGDYEQYF.

In its sample, this clonotype was seen a few times. The rearrangement uses TRBV7-8 and TRBJ2-4; unclear D gene. V was trimmed by 1 base and J by 2 bases, leaving 3 bases between them. In germline, CDR1 is SGHVS, CDR2 FQNEAQ. This CDR3 comprises 13 residues. The CDR3: CASSLDPKNIQYF. DNA for the CDR3: TGTGCCAGCAGCTTAGATCCCAAAAACATTCAGTACTTC.

This clonotype has just a few counts. The V and J genes are TRBV7-9 and TRBJ2-1; D is uncertain. Trimming left V 8 bases short and J 15 bases short, with 8 bases between. This CDR3 contains 8 residues. Germline-derived CDR1 and CDR2 are SEHNR and FQNEAQ (reference sequence). The CDR3 sequence is CASPMAFF. The CDR3 DNA reads as TGTGCCAGCCCTATGGCGTTCTTC.

This clonotype came up a few times. This chain connects TRBV5-1 to TRBJ2-7; 7 nucleotides align to TRBD2. V lost 3 bases, J lost 2 bases, and 5 bases stayed unmatched. Germline CDR1 reads SGHRS; CDR2 reads YFSETQ. This CDR3 is 14 amino acids long. CDR3 bases: TGCGCCAGCAGCTCCGAGGGGAGGGCCTACGAGCAGTACTTC. Translating gives CASSSEGRAYEQYF.

The rearrangement uses TRBV7-2 and TRBJ1-4; D uncertain. The CDR3 is made up of 14 amino acids. The V end was cut by 4 bases, the J end by 8 bases, with 14 bases between. Germline CDR1 reads SGHTA; CDR2 reads FQGNSA. CDR3: CASSSSGRNEKLFF. CDR3 DNA sequence: TGTGCCAGCAGCTCTTCCGGACGTAACGAAAAACTGTTTTTT.

This clonotype came up a few times. This chain uses TRBV5-1 with TRBJ2-2; 8 positions match TRBD1. The CDR3 length is 19 residues. The V gene end was trimmed by 1 base and the J gene end by 5 bases; junction bases not matched to a gene: 16. Germline V CDR1 and CDR2: SGHRS, YFSETQ. This CDR3 reads CASSLIPTSGGVWTGELFF. The CDR3 DNA reads TGCGCCAGCAGCTTGATCCCGACGTCAGGGGGCGTGTGGACCGGGGAGCTGTTTTTT. Filled out from reference TRBV5-1 and TRBJ2-2, the complete variable domain reads KAGVTQTPRYLIKTRGQQVTLSCSPISGHRSVSWYQQTPGQGLQFLFEYFSETQRNKGNFPGRFSGRQFSNSRSEMNVSTLELGDSALYLCASSLIPTSGGVWTGELFFGEGSRLTVL.

This clonotype has at least ten counts. This chain's CDR3 is CASSLKLDGSPHSGGSYQETQYF. The CDR3 region has the DNA TGTGCCAGCAGCTTAAAATTAGATGGGTCGCCACATTCAGGGGGCTCGTACCAAGAGACCCAGTACTTC. The chain couples TRBV7-3 to TRBJ2-5; 8 bases agree with TRBD1. The CDR3 length is 23 residues. With V trimmed by 1 base and J by 0 bases, 25 bases remained unmatched. Per germline, CDR1 SGHTA and CDR2 FQGTGA.

This chain joins TRBV6-2 or TRBV6-3 and TRBJ2-7; TRBD2 agrees at 8 bases. The ends lost 6 bases at V and 4 bases at J; junction bases unmatched: 8. The CDR3 length is 14 residues. Germline CDR1 reads MNHEY; CDR2 reads SVGEGT. DNA of the CDR3: TGTGCCAGCAGCCCCGGGACTAGTATATACGAGCAGTACTTC. Protein: CASSPGTSIYEQYF.

This clonotype was found a few times. V and J are TRBV3-1 and TRBJ1-2, with 7 positions matching TRBD1. Per the germline V gene, CDR1 is LGHDT and CDR2 is YNNKEL (reference sequence). There are 16 residues in the CDR3. V lost 4 bases to trimming and J lost 0 bases; unmatched junction nucleotides: 8. CDR3 protein: CASSPLRTGTNYGYTF. The CDR3 DNA reads TGTGCCAGCAGCCCCTTGAGGACAGGAACTAACTATGGCTACACCTTC. Complete variable domain (other parts from reference TRBV3-1 and TRBJ1-2): DTAVSQTPKYLVTQMGNDKSIKCEQNLGHDTMYWYKQDSKKFLKIMFSYNNKELIINETVPNRFSPKSPDKAHLNLHINSLELGDSAVYFCASSPLRTGTNYGYTFGSGTRLTVV.

The V and J genes are TRBV11-3 and TRBJ1-2; D may be TRBD1 (6 bases). The CDR3 runs to 16 residues. CDR1 SGHNT and CDR2 YENEEA come from the germline V gene. The V and J ends lost 4 bases and 2 bases respectively, with 17 bases between them. DNA of the CDR3: TGTGCCAGCAGCTCACCCGGGGGGCTCCCAAACTATGGCTACACCTTC. It is translated as CASSSPGGLPNYGYTF.

The chain combines TRBV7-9 with TRBJ1-2, with no clear D. The CDR3 has 15 amino acids. Per the germline V gene, CDR1 is SEHNR and CDR2 is FQNEAQ (reference sequence). V dropped 5 bases and J dropped 2 bases, with 15 bases sitting between them. CDR3 nucleotide sequence: TGTGCCAGCAGCCCCAGGCCCAGCCAAAACTATGGCTACACCTTC. Its translation is CASSPRPSQNYGYTF.

This clonotype has more than one count but fewer than ten. The V gene is TRBV5-1, the J gene TRBJ2-2; D remains unclear. The germline gives CDR1 SGHRS, CDR2 YFSETQ. The CDR3 sequence is 15 residues long. Trimming cost V 0 bases and J 8 bases, with 14 bases left between them. In nucleotides, the CDR3 is TGCGCCAGCAGCTTGGCCGGCAGCGAAGGAGGGGAGCTGTTTTTT. Its protein product is CASSLAGSEGGELFF.

This clonotype showed up just a few times. The chain couples TRBV12-3 or TRBV12-4 to TRBJ1-3, with D uncertain. This CDR3 has 15 amino acids. V was shortened by 3 bases and J by 0 bases, with 9 bases between the two germline ends. CDR3 protein: CASSLARISGNTIYF. For the CDR3, the DNA is TGTGCCAGCAGTTTGGCCAGAATCTCTGGAAACACCATATATTTT.

This chain links TRBV29-1 with TRBJ1-2; 7 bases map to TRBD1. Germline V gives CDR1 SQVTM, CDR2 ANQGSEA. There are 15 residues in the CDR3. Trimming at V came to 3 bases and at J to 5 bases, leaving 12 bases not matched to a gene. The CDR3 reads CSVDEGTARGYGYTF. As DNA, the CDR3 is TGCAGCGTTGACGAAGGGACAGCCCGAGGGTATGGCTACACCTTC.

This clonotype was detected only a few times. CDR3 protein: CSVEDRGSSYNEQFF. CDR3 DNA: TGCAGCGTTGAAGATAGGGGGAGCTCCTACAATGAGCAGTTCTTC. This rearrangement joins TRBV29-1 to TRBJ2-1, with D perhaps matching TRBD1 (6 bases). Looked up from germline, CDR1 is SQVTM and CDR2 is ANQGSEA. Trimming took off 0 bases at V and 0 bases at J, with 9 bases between the two ends. This CDR3 is built from 15 residues.

This sequence joins TRBV12-3 or TRBV12-4 and TRBJ1-1; D gene unclear. The CDR3 contains 15 residues. Trimming shortened V by 2 bases and J by 5 bases, and 15 bases separated the two germline ends. CDR3 bases: TGTGCCAGCAGTTTATCTCCCGGGGATGGTACTGAAGCTTTCTTT. This codes for CASSLSPGDGTEAFF.

The chain uses TRBV7-9 and TRBJ2-1, with unresolved D. This CDR3 has 14 residues. Trimming stripped 4 bases from V and 9 bases from J, with 16 bases between. The germline gives CDR1 SEHNR, CDR2 FQNEAQ (reference sequence). CDR3 DNA: TGTGCCAGCAGCTCTATAGACCCCCCGGGTGAGCAGTTCTTC. Residues: CASSSIDPPGEQFF.

The J gene is TRBJ1-1, the V gene TRBV7-6, with TRBD1 matching 10 bases. Germline V CDR1 and CDR2: SGHVS, FNYEAQ. V trimming: 3 bases; J trimming: 4 bases; junction bases outside the gene matches: 5. CDR3 length equals 15 residues. The CDR3 DNA reads as TGTGCCAGCAGCTTCGGGACAGGGGTCTCCACTGAAGCTTTCTTT. Its translation: CASSFGTGVSTEAFF.

The sample holds a few counts of this clonotype. V and J are TRBV27 and TRBJ2-7; D ambiguous. This CDR3 contains 13 residues. V lost 3 bases, J lost 0 bases, and 6 bases lay in between. Germline values: CDR1 MNHEY, CDR2 SMNVEV (reference sequence). The CDR3 region is CASSFSRSYEQYF. In DNA, the CDR3 is TGTGCCAGCAGTTTTTCTCGCTCCTACGAGCAGTACTTC.

The chain uses TRBV6-1 and TRBJ2-5, with 11 bases identical to TRBD2. Trimming cost V 3 bases and J 5 bases; bases outside gene matches: 5. Germline V gene data show CDR1 as MNHNS and CDR2 as SASEGT. The CDR3 totals 15 residues. This CDR3 reads CASSEGLAGGETQYF. The CDR3 region has the DNA TGTGCCAGCAGTGAGGGTCTAGCGGGGGGCGAGACCCAGTACTTC.

In this sample, this clonotype turned up a few times. The V and J genes are TRBV7-9 and TRBJ1-2; D may be TRBD1 (5 bases). The V gene's germline CDR1 is SEHNR and CDR2 FQNEAQ (reference sequence). V was pared by 5 bases and J by 8 bases, with 15 bases between. The CDR3 length is 13 residues. This chain's CDR3 is CASSPWRGVGYTF. Here the CDR3 DNA reads TGTGCCAGCAGCCCGTGGCGAGGGGTAGGCTACACCTTC. Complete variable domain (other parts from reference TRBV7-9 and TRBJ1-2): DTGVSQNPRHKITKRGQNVTFRCDPISEHNRLYWYRQTLGQGPEFLTYFQNEAQLEKSRLLSDRFSAERPKGSFSTLEIQRTEQGDSAMYLCASSPWRGVGYTFGSGTRLTVV.

The chain couples TRBV12-5 to TRBJ1-5; no clear D gene. CDR3 length: 12 residues. Germline-derived CDR1 and CDR2 are LGHNT and FRNRAP. Trimming removed 6 bases from V and 3 bases from J, with 6 bases in between. The CDR3 reads CASGELNQPQHF. For the CDR3, the DNA is TGTGCTAGTGGAGAACTCAATCAGCCCCAGCATTTT.

Ten or more counts support this clonotype. This chain connects TRBV11-2 to TRBJ1-2, with a weak D call TRBD1 (6 bases). This CDR3 region has 12 residues. Germline assignment: CDR1 SGHAT and CDR2 FQNNGV. V lost 6 bases to trimming and J lost 2 bases, with 7 bases between them. In nucleotides, the CDR3 is TGTGCCAGCAGGCAGGGGAACTATGGCTACACCTTC. Translated, it gives CASRQGNYGYTF. Combining the CDR3 with reference TRBV11-2 and TRBJ1-2 gives the whole variable domain EAGVAQSPRYKIIEKRQSVAFWCNPISGHATLYWYQQILGQGPKLLIQFQNNGVVDDSQLPKDRFSAERLKGVDSTLKIQPAKLEDSAVYLCASRQGNYGYTFGSGTRLTVV.

This clonotype has only a few counts. The rearrangement uses TRBV5-4 and TRBJ2-2; D is unresolved. The V gene lost 7 bases and the J gene lost 3 bases, with 13 bases spanning the gap. The CDR3 sequence is 14 residues long. CDR1 and CDR2 (germline): SGHNT, YYREEE (reference sequence). CDR3 bases: TGTGCCAGCGGGCGGCTTGGGGACACCGGGGAGCTGTTTTTT. It codes for CASGRLGDTGELFF.